These 23 T cell receptor beta chains were all obtained from the same sample, sequenced in a study of PD-L1 blockade in urothelial cancer. The time point here: peripheral blood 6 weeks after treatment start. Produced via immunoSEQ multiplex PCR; TCRdb's table is partial and in-frame only. The data hold about 91,000 clones, with 83% observed a single time. The source material was PBMCs, sampled around atezolizumab (anti-PD-L1) treatment. The receptors originated from a man in his 70s with urothelial cancer.

Details on this clone: The sample has other DNA sequences that encode this CDR3 too. The rearrangement links TRBV6-1 to TRBJ2-3; TRBD2 might be the D (5 bases). V dropped 4 bases and J dropped 5 bases, with 7 bases sitting between them. Germline loops: CDR1 MNHNS, CDR2 SASEGT. This CDR3 region has 12 residues. The CDR3 region is CASSVGRDTQYF. The CDR3 coding sequence is TGTGCCAGCAGTGTAGGGAGAGATACGCAGTATTTT.

This chain uses TRBV7-2 with TRBJ2-1, with D possibly TRBD2 on 6 matching bases. This CDR3 is built from 14 residues. CDR1 and CDR2 (germline): SGHTA, FQGNSA. Trimming took off 1 base at V and 5 bases at J, with 9 bases between the two ends. The CDR3 DNA follows: TGTGCCAGCAGCTTAGGGCGGAGGGACAATGAGCAGTTCTTC. Encoded protein: CASSLGRRDNEQFF.

This clone was picked up a small number of times. The V and J genes are TRBV7-2 and TRBJ1-4; TRBD1 matches 7 bases. J lost 6 bases, V lost 8 bases, and 6 bases had no gene match. Germline V CDR1 and CDR2: SGHTA, FQGNSA. The CDR3 has 13 residues. The DNA for the CDR3 is TGTGCCAGCCAACAGGGGCCGGATGAAAAACTGTTTTTT. Amino acids: CASQQGPDEKLFF.

The chain links TRBV6-6 to TRBJ2-7, with 7 bases lining up with TRBD1. This CDR3 contains 13 residues. Losses at the gene ends were 8 bases for V and 2 bases for J; bases not matched to a gene: 6. The germline V gene encodes CDR1 MNHNY and CDR2 SVGAGI (reference sequence). The CDR3 spells CASLRTGPYEQYF. CDR3 bases: TGTGCCAGCCTTAGGACAGGACCCTACGAGCAGTACTTC.

The rearrangement joins TRBV6-5 to TRBJ1-1; D is possibly TRBD1 (6 bases). Germline V lookup: CDR1 MNHEY, CDR2 SVGAGI. V was pared by 4 bases and J by 1 base, with 16 bases between. The CDR3 spans 16 residues. Here the CDR3 DNA reads TGTGCCAGCAGTTCCTTGACAGGCAACAAGAACACTGAAGCTTTCTTT. Protein sequence: CASSSLTGNKNTEAFF.

This chain connects TRBV4-3 to TRBJ2-3, with D maybe TRBD2 (5 bases). The CDR3 totals 15 residues. Germline loops: CDR1 LGHNA, CDR2 YSLEER. Deletions cut 0 bases from V and 0 bases from J, with 7 bases between. CDR3 sequence (DNA): TGCGCCAGCAGCCAAGAGGAGGTTAGCACAGATACGCAGTATTTT. Its translation is CASSQEEVSTDTQYF.

This clone turned up a few times. The chain employs TRBV6-1 and TRBJ1-2; 7 positions match TRBD1. Germline lookup yields CDR1 MNHNS and CDR2 SASEGT. Unmatched junction bases numbered 9, after V lost 7 bases and J lost 10 bases. The CDR3 is 12 residues long. CDR3: CASINTGVHYTF. DNA for the CDR3: TGTGCCAGCATTAATACAGGGGTACACTACACCTTC.

This clone was counted a few times. The J gene is TRBJ2-3, the V gene TRBV10-3, with 7 bases fitting TRBD1. The CDR3 spans 13 residues. From germline, CDR1 is ENHRY and CDR2 SYGVKD. V trimming: 8 bases; J trimming: 5 bases; junction bases outside the gene matches: 7. The CDR3 sequence: CAIGTGAGDTQYF. The CDR3 region has the DNA TGTGCCATCGGAACAGGGGCCGGAGATACGCAGTATTTT.

The V gene is TRBV27, the J gene TRBJ2-7; a possible D gene is TRBD1 (6 bases). The CDR3 runs 16 residues. Germline V gene data show CDR1 as MNHEY and CDR2 as SMNVEV (reference sequence). Trimming took 3 bases from V and 2 from J, leaving 17 bases between them. Here the CDR3 reads CASSLNPRTAAYEQYF. The CDR3, as DNA: TGTGCCAGCAGTTTGAACCCCCGGACAGCGGCCTACGAGCAGTACTTC.

This chain uses TRBV6-6 with TRBJ2-5; 7 nucleotides align to TRBD2. Germline CDR1 MNHNY, CDR2 SVGAGI (reference sequence). The CDR3 sequence is 15 residues long. With 4 bases clipped from V and 7 bases from J, the junction kept 12 bases outside the gene matches. CDR3 bases: TGTGCCAGCAGTTGGGGACTATCTACCCTGGGGACCCAGTACTTC. Amino acid sequence: CASSWGLSTLGTQYF.

The V gene is TRBV10-1, the J gene TRBJ2-7; 10 positions agree with TRBD1. Losses at the gene ends were 5 bases for V and 4 bases for J; bases not matched to a gene: 8. This CDR3 contains 15 residues. Germline loops: CDR1 WNHNN, CDR2 SYGVQD (reference sequence). The CDR3 region has the DNA TGCGCCAGCAGTCCCGGGACAGGGGACGGGTACGAGCAGTACTTC. Its translation: CASSPGTGDGYEQYF.

The chain links TRBV5-1 to TRBJ2-5; possibly TRBD1 for D (6 bases). This CDR3 spans 14 amino acids. V lost 5 bases, J lost 5 bases, and 16 bases lay in between. Germline V lookup: CDR1 SGHRS, CDR2 YFSETQ. CDR3 amino acids: CASRAASGGETQYF. The CDR3 bases are TGCGCCAGCAGGGCCGCGAGTGGGGGCGAGACCCAGTACTTC.

The chain carries TRBV19 and TRBJ1-5; 8 bases align to TRBD1. The germline V gene encodes CDR1 LNHDA and CDR2 SQIVND (reference sequence). Trimming cost V 6 bases and J 7 bases; bases outside gene matches: 5. This CDR3 is built from 13 residues. CDR3 protein: CASRGQGGQPQHF. CDR3 sequence (DNA): TGTGCCAGTAGAGGACAGGGAGGGCAGCCCCAGCATTTT.

The chain couples TRBV11-2 to TRBJ2-1; 12 bases match TRBD2. The CDR3 length is 15 residues. Germline V lookup: CDR1 SGHAT, CDR2 FQNNGV. V shed 5 bases and J 9 bases; nucleotides not matched to a gene: 8. The DNA for the CDR3 is TGTGCCAGCAGCCCCCTAGCGGGAGGGCCGGGTGAGCAGTTCTTC. Translated, it gives CASSPLAGGPGEQFF.

The V and J genes are TRBV6-1 and TRBJ1-2; 7 bases line up with TRBD1. The V segment lost 6 bases and the J segment 8 bases; nucleotides outside the gene matches: 6. CDR3 length: 12 amino acids. CDR1 MNHNS and CDR2 SASEGT come from the germline V gene. For the CDR3, the DNA is TGTGCCAGCAGCCTGACAGGGAACGGCTACACCTTC. Protein sequence: CASSLTGNGYTF.

This clone was counted only a few times. The chain recombines TRBV11-2 with TRBJ1-2, with 8 nucleotides matching TRBD1. The trim removed 4 bases at V and 4 bases at J, leaving 5 bases unmatched. This CDR3 comprises 14 residues. Germline CDR1 and CDR2: SGHAT and FQNNGV. CDR3 sequence: CASSSDRGAYGYTF. Written as DNA, the CDR3 is TGTGCCAGCAGCTCCGACAGGGGCGCCTATGGCTACACCTTC.

This clone was seen only a few times. Within the sample, other DNA sequences also encode this same CDR3. V and J are TRBV9 and TRBJ2-2; 10 bases match TRBD1. The CDR3 extends over 15 amino acids. CDR1 and CDR2 (germline): SGDLS, YYNGEE. With 4 bases clipped from V and 4 bases from J, the junction kept 4 bases outside the gene matches. In DNA form, the CDR3 reads TGTGCCAGCAGCTCTCGGGACAGGGGCACCGGGGAGCTGTTTTTT. This translates into CASSSRDRGTGELFF.

V is TRBV6-5 and J is TRBJ1-1, with unresolved D. Germline V gene lookup returns CDR1 MNHEY and CDR2 SVGAGI. Trimming removed 5 bases from V and 0 bases from J, with 10 bases in between. This CDR3 is built from 14 residues. CDR3 in amino acids: CASSTHEVNTEAFF. CDR3 nucleotides: TGTGCCAGCAGTACCCACGAGGTGAACACTGAAGCTTTCTTT.

This clone was seen a few times. This chain links TRBV27 with TRBJ2-1; the match to TRBD2 covers 8 bases. The ends lost 3 bases at V and 7 bases at J; junction bases unmatched: 11. Germline V gives CDR1 MNHEY, CDR2 SMNVEV (reference sequence). CDR3 length: 16 amino acids. Here the CDR3 reads CASSFAPGLERNEQFF. The CDR3 region has the DNA TGTGCCAGCAGTTTCGCGCCGGGACTAGAACGGAATGAGCAGTTCTTC.

The V call is TRBV19, the J call TRBJ2-3; TRBD1 matches at 7 bases. V was clipped by 0 bases and J by 6 bases; unmatched bases: 6. Germline CDR1 is LNHDA and CDR2 is SQIVND (reference sequence). CDR3 size: 15 residues. The CDR3 region is CASSIEGQRRDTQYF. CDR3 DNA sequence: TGTGCCAGTAGTATAGAGGGACAGCGCCGGGATACGCAGTATTTT. The variable domain in full, completed from reference TRBV19 and TRBJ2-3, reads DGGITQSPKYLFRKEGQNVTLSCEQNLNHDAMYWYRQDPGQGLRLIYYSQIVNDFQKGDIAEGYSVSREKKESFPLTVTSAQKNPTAFYLCASSIEGQRRDTQYFGPGTRLTVL.

The chain employs TRBV10-3 and TRBJ2-3, with TRBD1 identical over 10 bases. Germline CDR1 and CDR2: ENHRY and SYGVKD. V was clipped by 8 bases and J by 5 bases; unmatched bases: 7. CDR3 length: 14 residues. The CDR3 region is CAICPGTGVDTQYF. CDR3 nucleotides: TGTGCCATCTGCCCTGGGACAGGGGTAGATACGCAGTATTTT.

The V call is TRBV29-1, the J call TRBJ2-1, with TRBD1 matching over 7 bases. CDR3 length: 13 residues. Germline V CDR1 and CDR2: SQVTM, ANQGSEA. V lost 5 bases, J lost 4 bases, and 5 bases stayed unmatched. The CDR3 sequence: CSVRDSNYNEQFF. The CDR3 region has the DNA TGCAGCGTTCGGGACAGCAATTACAATGAGCAGTTCTTC.

A few counts support this clone. The V call is TRBV25-1, the J call TRBJ1-5; D gene uncertain. Germline V CDR1 and CDR2: MGHDK, SYGVNS. CDR3 length equals 14 residues. The V end lost 4 bases, the J end lost 0 bases, and 7 bases lay between the germline ends. In nucleotides, the CDR3 is TGTGCCAGCAGTGCCTACAGTAGCAATCAGCCCCAGCATTTT. Its protein is CASSAYSSNQPQHF. Filled out from reference TRBV25-1 and TRBJ1-5, the complete variable domain reads EADIYQTPRYLVIGTGKKITLECSQTMGHDKMYWYQQDPGMELHLIHYSYGVNSTEKGDLSSESTVSRIRTEHFPLTLESARPSHTSQYLCASSAYSSNQPQHFGDGTRLSIL.